This T cell receptor (beta chain) stems from a study of cytomegalovirus exposure and HLA in healthy donors. A multiplex PCR was run with 60 Vbeta primers and 13 Jbeta primers. The repertoire was sequenced with immunoSEQ multiplex PCR; TCRdb's copy has only in-frame clones and lacks some. In the table there are about 120,000 clones, around a tenth of which are singletons. Germline V gives CDR1 SNHLY, CDR2 FYNNEI. This CDR3 contains 13 residues. V lost 6 bases to trimming and J lost 4 bases; unmatched junction nucleotides: 5. This clone appeared a few times. The source is a man under 40 in good health and CMV-seronegative. Material for sequencing was PBMCs. J is TRBJ1-1 and V is TRBV2; 7 bases match TRBD1. The CDR3 region has the DNA TGTGCCAGCAGGGCGACAGGGACCACTGAAGCTTTCTTT. It specifies CASRATGTTEAFF.